This T cell receptor (beta chain) was obtained from a study of CD8+ T cells in alopecia areata. Study-wide context: Scoring of treated patients' severity used the percentage of affected scalp area. Broader study findings: Clarity of TCR sharing across patients fell short of that in mice, possibly HLA-related.

The CDR3 has 14 amino acids. Germline CDR1 reads SGHTA; CDR2 reads FQGNSA. The J segment lost 4 bases and the V segment lost 6 bases, leaving 6 bases of the junction unmatched. This clone was seen more than once but under ten times. Its antigen is still unknown. The treatment is: oral pan-JAK inhibitor, 5-10 mg twice daily. Both CD4+ and CD8+ T cells were separated by sorting PBMCs. RNA, once extracted, was reverse transcribed into cDNA for use as the sequencing template. TCRdb's copy holds only in-frame clones and misses some; the assay was immunoSEQ multiplex PCR. The table records hundreds of thousands of clones, nearly 60% of them present only once.

This TCR derives from a human donor with alopecia areata. This specimen was CD4+ T cells sorted from blood, taken at week 24, from a patient treated with tofacitinib. This rearrangement joins TRBV7-2 to TRBJ1-5; 7 bases are a match to TRBD1. Here the CDR3 reads CASRKQGWNQPQHF. As DNA, the CDR3 is TGTGCCAGCAGAAAACAGGGGTGGAATCAGCCCCAGCATTTT.